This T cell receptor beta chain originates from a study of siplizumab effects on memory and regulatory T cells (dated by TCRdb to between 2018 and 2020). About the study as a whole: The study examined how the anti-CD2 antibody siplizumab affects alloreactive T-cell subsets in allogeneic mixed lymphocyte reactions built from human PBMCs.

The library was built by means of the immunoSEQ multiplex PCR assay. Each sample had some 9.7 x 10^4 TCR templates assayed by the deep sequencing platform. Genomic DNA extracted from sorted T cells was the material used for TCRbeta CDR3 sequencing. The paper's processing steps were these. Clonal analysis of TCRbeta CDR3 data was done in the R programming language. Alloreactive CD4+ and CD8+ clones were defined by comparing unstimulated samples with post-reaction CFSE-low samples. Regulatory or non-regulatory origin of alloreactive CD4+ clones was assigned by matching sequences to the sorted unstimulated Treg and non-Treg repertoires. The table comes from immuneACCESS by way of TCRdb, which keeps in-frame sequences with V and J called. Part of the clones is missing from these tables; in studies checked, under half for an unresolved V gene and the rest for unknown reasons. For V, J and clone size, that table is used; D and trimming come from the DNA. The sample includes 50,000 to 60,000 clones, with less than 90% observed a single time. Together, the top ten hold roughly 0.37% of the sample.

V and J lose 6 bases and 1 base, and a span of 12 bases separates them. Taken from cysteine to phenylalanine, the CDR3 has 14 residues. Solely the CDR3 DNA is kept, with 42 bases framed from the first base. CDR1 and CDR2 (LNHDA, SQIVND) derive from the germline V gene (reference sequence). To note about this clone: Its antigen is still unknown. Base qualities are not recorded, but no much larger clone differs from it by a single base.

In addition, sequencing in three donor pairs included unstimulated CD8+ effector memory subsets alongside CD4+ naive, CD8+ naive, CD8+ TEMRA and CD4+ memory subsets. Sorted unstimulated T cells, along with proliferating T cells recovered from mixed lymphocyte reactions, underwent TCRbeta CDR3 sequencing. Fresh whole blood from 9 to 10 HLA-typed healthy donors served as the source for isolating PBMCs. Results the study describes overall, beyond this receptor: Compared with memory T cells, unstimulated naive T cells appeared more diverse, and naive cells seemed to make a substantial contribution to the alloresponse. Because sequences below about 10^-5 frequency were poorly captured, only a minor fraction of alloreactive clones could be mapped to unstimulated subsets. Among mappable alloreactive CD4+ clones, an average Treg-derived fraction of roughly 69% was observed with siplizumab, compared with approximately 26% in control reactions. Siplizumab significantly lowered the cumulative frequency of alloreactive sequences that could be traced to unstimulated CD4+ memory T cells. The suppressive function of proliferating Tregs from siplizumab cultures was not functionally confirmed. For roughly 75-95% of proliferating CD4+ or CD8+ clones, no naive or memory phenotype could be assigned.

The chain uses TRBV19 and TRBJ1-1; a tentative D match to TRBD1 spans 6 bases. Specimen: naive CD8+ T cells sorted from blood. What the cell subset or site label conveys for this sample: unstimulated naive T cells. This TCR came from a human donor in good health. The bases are TGTGCCAGTAGCTACGGGACAAAGAACACTGAAGCTTTCTTT. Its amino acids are CASSYGTKNTEAFF.